These T cell receptor beta chains were read from a single sample in a study of cytomegalovirus exposure and HLA in healthy donors. Some clones are missing from TCRdb's copy, which holds only in-frame ones; the method was immunoSEQ multiplex PCR. Of roughly 100,000 clones in the sample, around three quarters are singletons; the top ten hold under 4%. The material sequenced was PBMCs. The receptors were sampled from a male donor in good health and CMV-seropositive. Each CDR3 is given with its conserved first and last residue.

v_call	j_call	cdr3_aa
TRBV6-1	TRBJ1-1	CASKEGYTEAFF
TRBV27	TRBJ1-5	CASSLGGGSNQPQHF
TRBV6-5	TRBJ2-5	CASSRAGGKTQYF
TRBV30	TRBJ1-1	CAWTGTGNTEAFF
TRBV7-2	TRBJ1-3	CASSPIQGNTIYF
TRBV7-2	TRBJ1-5	CASSLVRQPGQGNQPQHF
TRBV6-1	TRBJ2-5	CASSTGTGPQETQYF
TRBV5-8	TRBJ1-1	CASSFGQLEAFF
TRBV7-6	TRBJ1-1	CASSLGDRGNTEAFF
TRBV6-5	TRBJ1-4	CASSASQRAREKLFF
TRBV6-5	TRBJ2-7	CASSRDSLYEQYF
TRBV11-3	TRBJ1-2	CASSLGDRDRYGYTF
TRBV7-9	TRBJ1-4	CASSLGAGDFEKLFF
TRBV7-9	TRBJ1-6	CSSTSRTGEVSPLHF
TRBV30	TRBJ2-2	CASTVVGNTGELFF
TRBV7-2	TRBJ1-1	CASSLGSGNTEAFF
TRBV14	TRBJ1-1	CASSQTGGRGAEAFF
TRBV4-2	TRBJ2-7	CASSQDLRGVSYEQYF
TRBV4-1	TRBJ2-3	CASSQVGLAGGKSSTDTQYF
TRBV18	TRBJ1-2	CASSPGTGGNYGYTF
TRBV7-9	TRBJ2-3	CASSLHRDQASDTQYF
TRBV5-8	TRBJ2-1	CASSLVGQGSYNEQFF
TRBV6-5	TRBJ2-7	CASSSGQGINEQYF
TRBV4-1	TRBJ1-4	CASSQETGSREKLFF
TRBV2	TRBJ1-2	CASRTGWLWDYTF
TRBV2	TRBJ1-5	CASSESRGSNQPQHF
TRBV29-1	TRBJ2-4	CSVVTGVAKNIQYF
TRBV7-9	TRBJ1-1	CASSDDRGRNTEAFF